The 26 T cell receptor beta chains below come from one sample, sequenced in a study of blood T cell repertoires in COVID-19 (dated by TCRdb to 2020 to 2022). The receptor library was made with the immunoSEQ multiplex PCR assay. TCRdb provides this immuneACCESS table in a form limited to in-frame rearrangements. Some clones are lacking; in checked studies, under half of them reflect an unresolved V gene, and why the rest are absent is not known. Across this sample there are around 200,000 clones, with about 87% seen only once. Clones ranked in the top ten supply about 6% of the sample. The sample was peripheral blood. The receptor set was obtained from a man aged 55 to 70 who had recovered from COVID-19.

CDR3 nucleotides: TGTGCCAGCAGCGCCGGACTTAGCTATGGCTACACCTTC. Protein product: CASSAGLSYGYTF. This chain uses TRBV9 with TRBJ1-2; D gene ambiguous. The CDR3 consists of 13 residues. Trimming shortened V by 3 bases and J by 4 bases, and 10 bases separated the two germline ends. Per the germline V gene, CDR1 is SGDLS and CDR2 is YYNGEE.

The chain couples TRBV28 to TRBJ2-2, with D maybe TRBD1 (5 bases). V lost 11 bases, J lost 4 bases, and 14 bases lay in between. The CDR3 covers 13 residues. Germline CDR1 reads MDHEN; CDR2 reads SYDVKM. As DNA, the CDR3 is TGTGCCTACGTCCAGGGTAGCACCGGGGAGCTGTTTTTT. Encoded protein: CAYVQGSTGELFF.

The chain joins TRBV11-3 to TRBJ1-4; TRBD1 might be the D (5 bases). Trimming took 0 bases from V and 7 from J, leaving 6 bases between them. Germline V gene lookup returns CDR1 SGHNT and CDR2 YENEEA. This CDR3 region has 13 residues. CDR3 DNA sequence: TGTGCCAGCAGCTTAGACGGGGGTGAAAAACTGTTTTTT. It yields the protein CASSLDGGEKLFF.

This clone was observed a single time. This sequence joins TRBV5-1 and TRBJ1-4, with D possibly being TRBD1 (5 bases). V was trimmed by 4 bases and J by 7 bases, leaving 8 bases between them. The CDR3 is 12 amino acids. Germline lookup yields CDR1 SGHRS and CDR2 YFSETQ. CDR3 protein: CASSLQGEKLFF. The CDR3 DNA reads TGCGCCAGCAGCCTCCAGGGTGAAAAACTGTTTTTT.

In DNA, the CDR3 is TGTGCCAGCAGGGGGCAAGGCGACGTTGGAAACACCATATATTTT. As protein: CASRGQGDVGNTIYF. The chain employs TRBV2 and TRBJ1-3; D is possibly TRBD1 (5 bases). Per the germline V gene, CDR1 is SNHLY and CDR2 is FYNNEI. This CDR3 has 15 amino acids. V was pared by 6 bases and J by 3 bases, with 15 bases between.

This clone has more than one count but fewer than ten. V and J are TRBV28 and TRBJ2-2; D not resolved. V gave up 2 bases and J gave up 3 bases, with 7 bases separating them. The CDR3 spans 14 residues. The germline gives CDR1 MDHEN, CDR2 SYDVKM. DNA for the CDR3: TGTGCCAGCAGTTTACCGGTATACACCGGGGAGCTGTTTTTT. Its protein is CASSLPVYTGELFF.

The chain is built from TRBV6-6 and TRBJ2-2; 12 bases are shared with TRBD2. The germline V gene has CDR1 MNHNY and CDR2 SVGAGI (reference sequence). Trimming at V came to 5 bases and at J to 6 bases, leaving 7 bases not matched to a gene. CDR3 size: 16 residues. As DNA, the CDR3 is TGTGCCAGCAGTCCCCCTAGCGGGGGGGCCCCCGGGGAGCTGTTTTTT. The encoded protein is CASSPPSGGAPGELFF.

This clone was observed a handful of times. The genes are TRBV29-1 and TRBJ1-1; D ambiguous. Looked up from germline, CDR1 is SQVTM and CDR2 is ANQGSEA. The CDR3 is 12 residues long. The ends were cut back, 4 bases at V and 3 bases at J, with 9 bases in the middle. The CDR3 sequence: CSVGEQYTEAFF. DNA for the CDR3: TGCAGCGTTGGGGAGCAGTACACTGAAGCTTTCTTT.

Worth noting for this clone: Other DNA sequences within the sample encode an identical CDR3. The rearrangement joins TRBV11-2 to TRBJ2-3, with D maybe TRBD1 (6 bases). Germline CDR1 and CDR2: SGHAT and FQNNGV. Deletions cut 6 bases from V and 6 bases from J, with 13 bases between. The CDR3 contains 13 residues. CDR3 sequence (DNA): TGTGCCAGCAGTACTACAGGGCCTGATACGCAGTATTTT. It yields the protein CASSTTGPDTQYF.

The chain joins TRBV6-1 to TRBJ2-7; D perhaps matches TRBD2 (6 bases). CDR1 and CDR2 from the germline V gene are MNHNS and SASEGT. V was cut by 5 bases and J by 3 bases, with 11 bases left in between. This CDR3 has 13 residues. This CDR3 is CASSLRGGYEQYF. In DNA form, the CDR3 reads TGTGCCAGCAGTTTAAGGGGAGGCTACGAGCAGTACTTC.

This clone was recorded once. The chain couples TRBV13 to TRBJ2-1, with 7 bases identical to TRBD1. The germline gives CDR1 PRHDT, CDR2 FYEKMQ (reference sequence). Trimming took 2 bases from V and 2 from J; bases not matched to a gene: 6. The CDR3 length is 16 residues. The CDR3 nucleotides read TGTGCCAGCAGCTTAAGGCGACAGGGAACCTACAATGAGCAGTTCTTC. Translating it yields CASSLRRQGTYNEQFF.

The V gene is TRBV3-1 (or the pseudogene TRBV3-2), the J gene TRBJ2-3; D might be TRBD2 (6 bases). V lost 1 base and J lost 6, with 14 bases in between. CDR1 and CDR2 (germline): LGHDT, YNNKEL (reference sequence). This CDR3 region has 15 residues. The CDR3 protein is CASSQGDLGRDTQYF. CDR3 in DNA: TGTGCCAGCAGCCAAGGGGACCTAGGGAGGGATACGCAGTATTTT.

CDR3 region: CASSQERTGPYNSPLHF. The DNA for the CDR3 is TGTGCCAGCAGCCAGGAAAGGACAGGGCCTTATAATTCACCCCTCCACTTT. The rearrangement uses TRBV11-2 and TRBJ1-6; TRBD1 agrees at 8 bases. With 5 bases clipped from V and 4 bases from J, the junction kept 10 bases outside the gene matches. The CDR3 totals 17 residues. Looked up from germline, CDR1 is SGHAT and CDR2 is FQNNGV.

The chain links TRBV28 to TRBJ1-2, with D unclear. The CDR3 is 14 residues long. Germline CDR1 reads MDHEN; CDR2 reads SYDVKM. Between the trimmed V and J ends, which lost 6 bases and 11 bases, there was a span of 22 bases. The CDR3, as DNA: TGTGCCAGCAGGGAATCAGTGTTCCTCGGGTTATACACCTTC. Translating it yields CASRESVFLGLYTF.

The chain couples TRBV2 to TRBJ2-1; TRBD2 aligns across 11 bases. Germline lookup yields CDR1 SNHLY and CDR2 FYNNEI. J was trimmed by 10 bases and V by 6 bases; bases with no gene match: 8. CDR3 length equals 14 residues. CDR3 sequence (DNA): TGTGCCAGCAGCTCACTAGCGGGGGCCGTGGAGCAGTTCTTC. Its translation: CASSSLAGAVEQFF.

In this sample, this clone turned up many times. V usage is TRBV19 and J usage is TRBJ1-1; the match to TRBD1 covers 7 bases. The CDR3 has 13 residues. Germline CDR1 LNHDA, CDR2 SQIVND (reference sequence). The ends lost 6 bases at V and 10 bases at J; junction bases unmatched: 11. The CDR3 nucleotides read TGTGCCAGTAGCCCACAGGGGCCTTCGGGAGCTTTCTTT. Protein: CASSPQGPSGAFF.

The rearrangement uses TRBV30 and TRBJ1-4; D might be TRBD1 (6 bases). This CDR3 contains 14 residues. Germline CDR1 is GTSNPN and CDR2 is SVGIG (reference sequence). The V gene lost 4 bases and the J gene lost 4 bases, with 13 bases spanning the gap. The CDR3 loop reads CAWTPDSSNEKLFF. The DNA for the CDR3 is TGTGCCTGGACCCCGGACAGCAGTAATGAAAAACTGTTTTTT. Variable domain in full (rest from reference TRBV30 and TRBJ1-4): SQTIHQWPATLVQPVGSPLSLECTVEGTSNPNLYWYRQAAGRGLQLLFYSVGIGQISSEVPQNLSASRPQDRQFILSSKKLLLSDSGFYLCAWTPDSSNEKLFFGSGTQLSVL.

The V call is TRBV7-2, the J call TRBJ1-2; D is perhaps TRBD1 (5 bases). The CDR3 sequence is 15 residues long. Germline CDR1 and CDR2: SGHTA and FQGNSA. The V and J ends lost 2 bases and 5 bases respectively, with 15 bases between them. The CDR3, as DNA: TGTGCCAGCAGCTTATCGGGGGGGACTGGGTATGGCTACACCTTC. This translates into CASSLSGGTGYGYTF.

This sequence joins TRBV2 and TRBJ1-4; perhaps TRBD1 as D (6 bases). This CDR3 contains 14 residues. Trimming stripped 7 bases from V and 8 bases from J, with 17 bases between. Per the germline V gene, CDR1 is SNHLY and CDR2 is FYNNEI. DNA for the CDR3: TGTGCCAGCAATATGGACAGCGCCTTAGAAAAACTGTTTTTT. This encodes CASNMDSALEKLFF.

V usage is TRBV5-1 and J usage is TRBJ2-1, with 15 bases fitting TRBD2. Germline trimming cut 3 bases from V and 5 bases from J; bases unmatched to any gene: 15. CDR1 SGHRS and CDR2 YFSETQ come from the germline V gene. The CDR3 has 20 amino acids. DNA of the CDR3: TGCGCCAGCAGCTCTGGACTAGCGGGAGGGCTTAGGAGACCCCACAATGAGCAGTTCTTC. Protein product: CASSSGLAGGLRRPHNEQFF.

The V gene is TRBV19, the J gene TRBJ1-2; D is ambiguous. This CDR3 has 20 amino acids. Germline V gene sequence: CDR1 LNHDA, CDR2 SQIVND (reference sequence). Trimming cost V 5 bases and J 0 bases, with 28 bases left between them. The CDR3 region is CASSLSALVGPLRANYGYTF. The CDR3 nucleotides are TGTGCCAGTAGTCTTTCCGCCCTCGTGGGCCCTCTTAGAGCTAACTATGGCTACACCTTC.

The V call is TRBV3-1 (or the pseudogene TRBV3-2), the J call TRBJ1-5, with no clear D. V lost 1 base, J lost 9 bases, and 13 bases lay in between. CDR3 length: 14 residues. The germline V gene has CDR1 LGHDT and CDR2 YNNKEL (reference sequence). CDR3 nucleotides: TGTGCCAGCAGCCAAGGGGTCGCGCGGGCGCCCCAGCATTTT. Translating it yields CASSQGVARAPQHF.

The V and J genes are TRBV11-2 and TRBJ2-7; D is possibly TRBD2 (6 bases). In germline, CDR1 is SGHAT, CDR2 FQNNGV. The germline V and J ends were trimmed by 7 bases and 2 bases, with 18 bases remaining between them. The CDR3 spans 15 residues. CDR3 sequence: CASNSQPGGAYEQYF. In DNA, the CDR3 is TGTGCCAGCAACAGCCAGCCGGGCGGGGCCTACGAGCAGTACTTC.

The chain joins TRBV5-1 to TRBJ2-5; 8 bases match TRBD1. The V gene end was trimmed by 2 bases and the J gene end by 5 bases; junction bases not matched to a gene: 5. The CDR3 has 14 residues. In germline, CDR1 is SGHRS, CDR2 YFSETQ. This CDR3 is CASSLATGVETQYF. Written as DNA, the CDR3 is TGCGCCAGCAGCTTAGCGACAGGGGTTGAGACCCAGTACTTC.

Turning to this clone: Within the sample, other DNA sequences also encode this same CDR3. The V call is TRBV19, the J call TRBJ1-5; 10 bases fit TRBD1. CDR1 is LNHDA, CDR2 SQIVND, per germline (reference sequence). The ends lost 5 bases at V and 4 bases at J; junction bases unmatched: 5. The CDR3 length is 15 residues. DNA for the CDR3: TGTGCCAGTAGTCCCGACAGGGGGCGGAATCAGCCCCAGCATTTT. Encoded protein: CASSPDRGRNQPQHF.

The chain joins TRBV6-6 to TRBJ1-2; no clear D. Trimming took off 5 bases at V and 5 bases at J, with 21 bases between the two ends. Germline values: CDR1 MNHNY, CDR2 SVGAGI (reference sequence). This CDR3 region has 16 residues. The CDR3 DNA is TGTGCCAGCAGTCCCGCCACCGTCCTTTCGGGGTATGGCTACACCTTC. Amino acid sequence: CASSPATVLSGYGYTF.